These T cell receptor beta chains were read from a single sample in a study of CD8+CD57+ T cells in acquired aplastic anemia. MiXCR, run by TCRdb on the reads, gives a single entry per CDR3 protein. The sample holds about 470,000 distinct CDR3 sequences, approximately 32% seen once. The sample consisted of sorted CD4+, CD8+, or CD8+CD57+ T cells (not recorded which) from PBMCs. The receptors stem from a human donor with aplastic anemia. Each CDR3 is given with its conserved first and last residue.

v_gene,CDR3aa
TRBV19,CASSVDRGDYSGANVLTF
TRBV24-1,CASTQGAEGYTF
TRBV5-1,CASSLVLSGSGNTIYF
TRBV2,CASRAVGVRDTIYF
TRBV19,CASSILWTGQNTGELFF
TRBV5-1,CASSPRDRADTIYF
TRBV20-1,CSARDWGGARNTEAFF
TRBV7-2,CASSRYGQGFVQPQHF
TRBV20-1,CSARDGFAQFF
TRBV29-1,CSVETTGYLERQYF
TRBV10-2,CASSDGLYEQYF
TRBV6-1,CASSAADLSNQPQHF
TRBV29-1,CSVIGALDEQFF
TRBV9,CASSALAGGYNEQFF
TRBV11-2,CASSPHPGTSGGRVETQYF
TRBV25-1,CATSGLSGNTIYF
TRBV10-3,CAITYRGRNSPLHF
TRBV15,CATRKGGETQYF
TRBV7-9,CASSLGTSNEQFF
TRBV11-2,CASSFNRGPETQYF
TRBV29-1,CSVVTATNTEAFF
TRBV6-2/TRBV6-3,CASSYSITGFPGEAFF
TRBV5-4,CASSLDPGGGTYNSPLHF
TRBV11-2,CASSVDVWGVEAYGYTF
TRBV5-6,CASSSSGALEYF
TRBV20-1,CSERRGGNNEQFF
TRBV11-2,CASSSPPYGDSYEQYF
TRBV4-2,CASRRDRVGTGELFF
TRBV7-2,CASSLGSRETQYF
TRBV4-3,CASSQLQGGEQFF
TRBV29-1,CSVVTGAGNTIYF
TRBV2,CASSAYLNSNQPQHF
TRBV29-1,CSVAGAAEAFF
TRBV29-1,CSVEGWDTEAFF
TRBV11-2,CASSLVSTGGERETQYF
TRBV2,CASGTSGDNEQFF
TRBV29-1,CSVEGQNNEQFF
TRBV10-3,CAISESATGGTYEQYF
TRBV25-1,CASSDAGRETQYF
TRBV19,CASRGAYQPQHF
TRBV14,CASSQGQNYGYTF
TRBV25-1,CASSASGSEWATEAFF
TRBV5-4,CASSLGGGVRVSYGYTF
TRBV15,CGTSGVDREYGYTF
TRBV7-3,CASSEAVGWKETQYF
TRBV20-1,CSAIQREVWETQYF
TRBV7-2,CASSLGPINEQFF
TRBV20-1,CSARLDSYNEQFF
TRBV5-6,CASSFRLEARTKYGYTF
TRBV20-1,CSGLSLAGVPSYNEQFF
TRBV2,CASSFRQSARGQYF
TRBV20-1,CSARSATDTQYF
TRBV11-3,CASSLEGQGNYGYTF
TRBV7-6,CASSLGATGANYGYTF
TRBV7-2,CASSFGGTTYEQYF
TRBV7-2,CASSLSSGGGKETQYF
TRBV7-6,CASSRGQGESTLHF
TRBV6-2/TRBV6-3,CASSYGLAGLSQYF
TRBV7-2,CASSLVAGLWNF